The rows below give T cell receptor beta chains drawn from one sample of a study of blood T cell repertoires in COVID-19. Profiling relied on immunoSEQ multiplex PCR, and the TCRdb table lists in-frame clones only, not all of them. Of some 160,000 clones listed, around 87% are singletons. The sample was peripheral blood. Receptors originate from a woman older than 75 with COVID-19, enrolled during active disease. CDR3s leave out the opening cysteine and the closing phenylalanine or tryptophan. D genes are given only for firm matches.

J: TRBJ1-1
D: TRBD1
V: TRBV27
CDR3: ASSPYRGDTEAF

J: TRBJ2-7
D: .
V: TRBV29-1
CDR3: SVTVTYEQY

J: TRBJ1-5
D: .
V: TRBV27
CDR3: ASRGGVSNQPQH

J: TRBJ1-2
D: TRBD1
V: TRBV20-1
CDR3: SASQGAQGYT

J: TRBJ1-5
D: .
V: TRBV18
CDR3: ASSQRTLSSGQPQH

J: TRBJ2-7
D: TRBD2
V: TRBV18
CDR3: ASSPLSGPRAGGTYEQY

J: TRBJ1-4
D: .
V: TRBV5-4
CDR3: ASSHGGVNEKLF

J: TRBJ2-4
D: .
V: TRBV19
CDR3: AASNYNIQY

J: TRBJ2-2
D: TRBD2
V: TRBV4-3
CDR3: ASSRAGGGTGELF

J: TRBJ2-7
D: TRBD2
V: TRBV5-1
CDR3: ASSLVTSGATYEQY

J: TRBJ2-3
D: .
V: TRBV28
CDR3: ASSLPGSTDTQY

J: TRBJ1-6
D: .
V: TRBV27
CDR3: ASSAGTENSPLH

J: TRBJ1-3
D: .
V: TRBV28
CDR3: ASSKGGIGNTIY

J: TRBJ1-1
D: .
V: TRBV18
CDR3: ASSLTEGGDPGAF

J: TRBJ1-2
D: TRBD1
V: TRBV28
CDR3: ASSRDDRAINYGYT

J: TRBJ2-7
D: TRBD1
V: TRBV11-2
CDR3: ASSLVGTGIYEQY

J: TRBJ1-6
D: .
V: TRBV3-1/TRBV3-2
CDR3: ASSQGQQNSPLH

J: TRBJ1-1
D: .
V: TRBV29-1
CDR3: SVTTGWGLNTEAF

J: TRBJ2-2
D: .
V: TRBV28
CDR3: ASTFSTGIDTGELF

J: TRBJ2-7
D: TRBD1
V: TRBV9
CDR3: ASSARDRPYEQY

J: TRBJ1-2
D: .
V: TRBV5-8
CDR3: ASSHRSGYGYT

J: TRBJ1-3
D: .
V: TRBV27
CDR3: ASRPRGADGNTIY

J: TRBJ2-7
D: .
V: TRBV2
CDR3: ASTGTSYEQY

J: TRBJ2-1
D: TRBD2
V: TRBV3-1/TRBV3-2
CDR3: ASSQEGTSWNEQF

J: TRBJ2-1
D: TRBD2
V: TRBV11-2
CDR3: ASSSLERVLAGGPEQF

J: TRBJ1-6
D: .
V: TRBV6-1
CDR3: ASSAAGRTLPLH

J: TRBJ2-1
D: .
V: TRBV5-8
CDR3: AIRTAGRNEQF

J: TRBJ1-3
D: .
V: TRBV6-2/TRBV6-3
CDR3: ASSYGGPGNTIY

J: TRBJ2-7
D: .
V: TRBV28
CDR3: ASRGHYEQY

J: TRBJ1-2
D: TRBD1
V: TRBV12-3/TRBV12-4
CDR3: ASRKGQSYGYT

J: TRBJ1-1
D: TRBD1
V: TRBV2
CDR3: ASSEDPTGVIGAF

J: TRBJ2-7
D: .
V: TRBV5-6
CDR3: ASTFGSSYEQY

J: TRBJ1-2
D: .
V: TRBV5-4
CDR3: ASSFMGRNYGYT

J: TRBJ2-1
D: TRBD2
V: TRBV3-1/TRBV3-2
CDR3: ASSQGGGSHEQF

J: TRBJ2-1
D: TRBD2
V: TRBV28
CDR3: ASRSRGGYNEQF

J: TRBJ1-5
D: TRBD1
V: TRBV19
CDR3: ASSIETGTVYSNQPQH

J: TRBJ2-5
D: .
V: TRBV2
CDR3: ASSETTSRVTQY

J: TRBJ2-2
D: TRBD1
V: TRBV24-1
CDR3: ATSEAGTGITGELF

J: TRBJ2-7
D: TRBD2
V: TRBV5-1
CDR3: ASSSRLAESYEQY

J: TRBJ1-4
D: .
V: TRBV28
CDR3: ASSLPQGINEKLF

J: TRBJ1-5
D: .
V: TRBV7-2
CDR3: ASSLGSGGPTGGPQH

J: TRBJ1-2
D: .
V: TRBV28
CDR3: ASSFGQTNGYT

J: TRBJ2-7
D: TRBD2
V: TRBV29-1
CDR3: SGGLARDEQY

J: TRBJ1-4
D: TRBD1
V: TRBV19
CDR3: ASSQRQGTNEKLF

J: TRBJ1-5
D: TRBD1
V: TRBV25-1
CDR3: ASSGGGTDRNQPQH

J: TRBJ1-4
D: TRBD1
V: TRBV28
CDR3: ASSFTQGIEEKLF

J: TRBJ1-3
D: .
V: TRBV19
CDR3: ASSSTSGDPGHTIY

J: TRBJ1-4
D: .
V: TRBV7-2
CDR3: ASSEYEKLF